Below, 2 T cell receptor beta chains from the same sample are listed, as sequenced in a study of siplizumab effects on memory and regulatory T cells. Assay: immunoSEQ multiplex PCR; the TCRdb copy retains only in-frame clones and omits some. The repertoire holds fewer than 120,000 clones, approximately 92% seen once, with 1% to 1.5% in the top ten. The sample consisted of CD4+ T cells sorted from blood. The receptors here all came from a human donor in good health.

The rearrangement joins TRBV6-5 to TRBJ1-1; TRBD1 matches at 10 bases. The ends lost 6 bases at V and 4 bases at J; junction bases unmatched: 8. Germline V gene data show CDR1 as MNHEY and CDR2 as SVGAGI. This CDR3 contains 15 residues. This chain's CDR3 is CASRKRQGASTEAFF. The CDR3, as DNA: TGTGCCAGCAGAAAGCGACAGGGGGCGAGCACTGAAGCTTTCTTT.

This chain links TRBV18 with TRBJ2-3; D is tentatively TRBD1 or TRBD2 (5 bases each). V was trimmed by 4 bases and J by 2 bases, leaving 7 bases between them. The CDR3 runs 13 residues. The germline V gene encodes CDR1 KGHSH and CDR2 LQKENI. CDR3 loop: CASSRGDTDTQYF. CDR3 nucleotide sequence: TGTGCCAGCTCACGAGGGGACACAGATACGCAGTATTTT.